The 17 T cell receptor beta chains reported below all come from one sample, sequenced in a study of shared clonotypes between healthy human individuals. Assay used: immunoSEQ multiplex PCR; TCRdb lists only in-frame clones, some missing. This sample has under 600,000 clones, with roughly four fifths found just once. Sequencing was performed on PBMCs. The receptors come from a woman aged 40-49 years in good health. Some clones in this sample may be carry-over from other donors' samples.

This sequence joins TRBV5-5 and TRBJ2-5; no clear D. This CDR3 is 14 amino acids long. Germline CDR1 is SGHKS and CDR2 is YYEKEE (reference sequence). V was shortened by 4 bases and J by 1 base, with 11 bases between the two germline ends. The CDR3 reads CASSPRAVQETQYF. In DNA form, the CDR3 reads TGTGCCAGCAGCCCTCGGGCCGTCCAAGAGACCCAGTACTTC.

V and J are TRBV5-1 and TRBJ1-1; tentative D call: TRBD1 (6 bases). Germline V gene data show CDR1 as SGHRS and CDR2 as YFSETQ. This CDR3 spans 16 amino acids. Between the trimmed V and J ends, which lost 0 bases and 1 base, there was a span of 13 bases. Here the CDR3 DNA reads TGCGCCAGCAGCTTGGGCCCAGGGGAGGCGAACACTGAAGCTTTCTTT. As protein: CASSLGPGEANTEAFF.

The CDR3 sequence is CASSINLLAGKVGEQFF. As DNA, the CDR3 is TGTGCCAGTAGTATAAACCTACTAGCGGGAAAAGTCGGTGAGCAGTTCTTC. The rearrangement links TRBV19 to TRBJ2-1, with 10 bases fitting TRBD2. The CDR3 is 17 amino acids. Germline V gives CDR1 LNHDA, CDR2 SQIVND (reference sequence). V was pared by 2 bases and J by 9 bases, with 13 bases of the junction left unmatched. Full variable domain (remainder filled in from reference TRBV19 and TRBJ2-1): DGGITQSPKYLFRKEGQNVTLSCEQNLNHDAMYWYRQDPGQGLRLIYYSQIVNDFQKGDIAEGYSVSREKKESFPLTVTSAQKNPTAFYLCASSINLLAGKVGEQFFGPGTRLTVL.

The chain uses TRBV20-1 and TRBJ2-7; a possible D gene is TRBD1 (5 bases). This CDR3 is 11 amino acids long. The V end lost 6 bases, the J end lost 4 bases, and 10 bases lay between the germline ends. Germline values: CDR1 DFQATT, CDR2 SNEGSKA (reference sequence). Here the CDR3 DNA reads TGCAGTGCCCCGGACAATTACGAGCAGTACTTC. Translated: CSAPDNYEQYF.

On this clone: Its ends do not fully match the called genes, so a read error is possible. V usage is TRBV5-4 and J usage is TRBJ1-2, with a weak D call TRBD1 (6 bases). The CDR3 spans 14 residues. The germline gives CDR1 SGHNT, CDR2 YYREEE (reference sequence). The CDR3 is CASNLAGGLYGYTF. The CDR3 nucleotides read TGTGCCAGCAACTTGGCGGGGGGGCTCTATGGCTACACCTTC.

The V gene is TRBV4-1, the J gene TRBJ2-7; TRBD2 is a possible D gene (5 bases). CDR3 length: 15 residues. V shed 6 bases and J shed 2 bases, with 17 bases lying between them. Germline assignment: CDR1 MGHRA and CDR2 YSYEKL. The CDR3 DNA reads TGCGCCAGCAGTAAGTCGGGGTTCGGGACCTACGAGCAGTACTTC. It yields the protein CASSKSGFGTYEQYF.

The gene calls are TRBV27 and TRBJ2-1; tentatively, D is TRBD1 or TRBD2 (5 bases each). The CDR3 runs to 15 residues. V was pared by 3 bases and J by 2 bases, with 11 bases between. The germline CDR1 and CDR2 sequences are MNHEY and SMNVEV (reference sequence). The CDR3 protein is CASSLSGTPYNEQFF. The CDR3 DNA follows: TGTGCCAGCAGTTTGTCCGGGACCCCCTACAATGAGCAGTTCTTC.

The chain carries TRBV11-3 and TRBJ2-3; D is possibly TRBD2 (5 bases). Trimming pared 1 base from V and 4 bases from J, leaving 9 bases between. The CDR3 contains 14 residues. In germline, CDR1 is SGHNT, CDR2 YENEEA. The CDR3 loop reads CASSLGASPDTQYF. The CDR3 DNA follows: TGTGCCAGCAGCTTAGGGGCTAGCCCAGATACGCAGTATTTT.

V and J are TRBV9 and TRBJ2-1; the D gene is possibly TRBD1 (5 bases). V dropped 0 bases and J dropped 3 bases, with 10 bases sitting between them. The CDR3 spans 15 residues. The germline CDR1 and CDR2 sequences are SGDLS and YYNGEE. CDR3 amino acids: CASSVETGYYNEQFF. As DNA, the CDR3 is TGTGCCAGCAGCGTAGAAACAGGCTACTACAATGAGCAGTTCTTC.

This sequence joins TRBV7-3 and TRBJ2-5; 10 bases are a match to TRBD2. V was clipped by 5 bases and J by 5 bases; unmatched bases: 11. The germline V gene encodes CDR1 SGHTA and CDR2 FQGTGA. The CDR3 consists of 16 residues. The CDR3 loop is CASSPGAAGGHETQYF. In DNA form, the CDR3 reads TGTGCCAGCAGCCCCGGGGCAGCGGGAGGGCACGAGACCCAGTACTTC.

The chain carries TRBV6-6 and TRBJ2-1, with no clear D. V lost 5 bases to trimming and J lost 7 bases, with 15 bases between them. This CDR3 has 14 amino acids. Germline V gives CDR1 MNHNY, CDR2 SVGAGI (reference sequence). CDR3 loop: CASSRSDLGNEQFF. The CDR3 region has the DNA TGTGCCAGCAGTCGCTCCGACCTGGGAAATGAGCAGTTCTTC.

In regard to this clone: This may stem from a read error, because a much larger clone lies one nucleotide away. The CDR3: CASSTGTDYGYTF. The CDR3 DNA is TGTGCCAGCAGCACCGGGACAGACTATGGCTACACCTTC. The chain combines TRBV5-4 with TRBJ1-2; 7 positions match TRBD1. Looked up from germline, CDR1 is SGHNT and CDR2 is YYREEE (reference sequence). The J segment lost 3 bases and the V segment lost 4 bases, leaving 3 bases of the junction unmatched. This CDR3 is built from 13 residues.

V usage is TRBV7-9 and J usage is TRBJ2-7; TRBD1 is a possible D gene (6 bases). The CDR3 extends over 16 amino acids. The ends were cut back, 5 bases at V and 3 bases at J, with 20 bases in the middle. From germline, CDR1 is SEHNR and CDR2 FQNEAQ (reference sequence). The CDR3 reads CASSPTPGTPYYEQYF. The CDR3 bases are TGTGCCAGCAGCCCAACCCCCGGGACACCCTACTACGAGCAGTACTTC.

The rearrangement joins TRBV15 to TRBJ1-4; no clear D gene. V dropped 0 bases and J dropped 10 bases, with 15 bases sitting between them. There are 15 residues in the CDR3. Germline assignment: CDR1 LNHNV and CDR2 YYDKDF (reference sequence). CDR3 in DNA: TGTGCCACCAGCAGAGATCGGGCGAGGGAAGGAAAACTGTTTTTT. This sequence encodes CATSRDRAREGKLFF. The whole variable domain, remainder taken from reference TRBV15 and TRBJ1-4, is DAMVIQNPRYQVTQFGKPVTLSCSQTLNHNVMYWYQQKSSQAPKLLFHYYDKDFNNEADTPDNFQSRRPNTSFCFLDIRSPGLGDTAMYLCATSRDRAREGKLFFGSGTQLSVL.

This sequence joins TRBV27 and TRBJ2-1; D is perhaps TRBD1 or TRBD2 (5 bases each). Trimming shortened V by 7 bases and J by 11 bases, and 18 bases separated the two germline ends. CDR1 and CDR2 (germline): MNHEY, SMNVEV (reference sequence). This CDR3 spans 13 amino acids. The CDR3 region has the DNA TGTGCCAGCATTAATGGGGCAGGGACGAAGCAGTTCTTC. This gives the protein CASINGAGTKQFF.

The V gene is TRBV30, the J gene TRBJ2-5; tentative D call: TRBD2 (7 bases). V lost 2 bases, J lost 5 bases, and 9 bases lay in between. Germline V CDR1 and CDR2: GTSNPN, SVGIG (reference sequence). CDR3 length: 12 residues. CDR3 residues: CAWSRGAETQYF. CDR3 DNA sequence: TGTGCCTGGAGTCGGGGGGCTGAGACCCAGTACTTC. Combining the CDR3 with reference TRBV30 and TRBJ2-5 gives the whole variable domain SQTIHQWPATLVQPVGSPLSLECTVEGTSNPNLYWYRQAAGRGLQLLFYSVGIGQISSEVPQNLSASRPQDRQFILSSKKLLLSDSGFYLCAWSRGAETQYFGPGTRLLVL.

The chain combines TRBV27 with TRBJ2-6, with 7 nucleotides matching TRBD2. V lost 0 bases to trimming and J lost 4 bases; unmatched junction nucleotides: 6. This CDR3 contains 17 residues. The germline V gene encodes CDR1 MNHEY and CDR2 SMNVEV (reference sequence). CDR3 sequence (DNA): TGTGCCAGCAGTTTATCGGGGACTATCTCCGGGGCCAACGTCCTGACTTTC. Translated: CASSLSGTISGANVLTF.